The clone carrying this TCR beta chain was counted between two and nine times. Its antigen is unknown. TCRdb itself ran the RT-PCR reads through MiXCR, one entry per CDR3 protein. The repertoire holds about 700,000 distinct CDR3 sequences, with about 15% as singletons. This CDR3 has 15 amino acids. The ends lost 6 bases at V and 4 bases at J; junction bases unmatched: 6. The germline gives CDR1 ENHRY, CDR2 SYGVKD. The record originates from a study of response to subunit inactivated influenza vaccine. Whole-study results and caveats: Each seasonal influenza vaccination recruits few new T cells, the authors suggested.

The V and J genes are TRBV10-3 and TRBJ2-3; TRBD1 matches at 11 bases. This specimen was PBMCs from blood, taken about 13 days after vaccination. This TCR derives from a man aged 50 or older who received an inactivated influenza vaccine. In DNA form, the CDR3 reads TGTGCCATCAGCTCGGGACAGGGGGAGGCAGATACGCAGTATTTT. It is translated as CAISSGQGEADTQYF.